Following are 13 T cell receptor beta chains from one sample sequenced in a study of vaccination effects on CD4 cells after COVID-19. Before sequencing, viral peptide pools were used by the ViraFEST assay to expand antigen-specific CD4+ T cells. At the end of around eleven days of culture, CD4+ T cells were isolated. Participants were given two doses of BNT162b2 or mRNA-1273 vaccine. Data came from immunoSEQ multiplex PCR; TCRdb stores just in-frame clones and leaves some out. Here the sample spans under 80,000 clones, less than 80% being singletons. These receptors lack a known antigen. The sample consisted of CD4+ T cells from PBMCs cultured with HCoV-OC43 spike peptides, taken after COVID-19 vaccination. Subset noted: HCoV-OC43 spike overlapping peptide pool stimulation. Receptor source: a human donor who received a COVID-19 vaccine.

This chain links TRBV5-6 with TRBJ2-7; D unclear. V was shortened by 3 bases and J by 3 bases, with 13 bases between the two germline ends. Germline CDR1 reads SGHDT; CDR2 reads YYEEEE. The CDR3 runs 14 residues. The CDR3 DNA sequence: TGTGCCAGCAGCTCGACCTTTAGAGACTACGAGCAGTACGTC. It yields the protein CASSSTFRDYEQYV.

The CDR3 loop reads CASSNHYEQYV. The CDR3 nucleotides are TGTGCCAGCAGTAATCACTACGAGCAGTACGTC. The rearrangement joins TRBV6-5 to TRBJ2-7; no firm D call. Looked up from germline, CDR1 is MNHEY and CDR2 is SVGAGI. V gave up 5 bases and J gave up 3 bases, with 5 bases separating them. This CDR3 is built from 11 residues.

The chain carries TRBV19 and TRBJ1-6; the D is unclear. This CDR3 region has 13 residues. V was pared by 6 bases and J by 7 bases, with 10 bases between. Germline assignment: CDR1 LNHDA and CDR2 SQIVND (reference sequence). The CDR3 DNA follows: TGTGCCAGTAGGTCCACAGAAAATTCACCCCTCCACTTT. Protein sequence: CASRSTENSPLHF.

The J gene is TRBJ2-3, the V gene TRBV7-3; D gene ambiguous. Looked up from germline, CDR1 is SGHTA and CDR2 is FQGTGA. With 4 bases removed from V and 8 bases from J, the gap between germline ends came to 19 bases. The CDR3 loop spans 15 amino acids. CDR3 nucleotides: TGTGCCAGCAGCTCGTCAGGTTTCCGCACGGGTACGCAGTATTTT. Translating it yields CASSSSGFRTGTQYF.

The chain has TRBV19 and TRBJ1-5; possible D gene TRBD1, 5 bases. V was pared by 3 bases and J by 6 bases, with 15 bases between. From germline, CDR1 is LNHDA and CDR2 SQIVND (reference sequence). The CDR3 contains 15 residues. For the CDR3, the DNA is TGTGCCAGTAGTATTATCTCGGCAGGGCTTCAGCCCCAGCATTTT. Protein product: CASSIISAGLQPQHF.

This clone was detected only a few times. V gene TRBV29-1 combines with J gene TRBJ2-1, with D possibly being TRBD2 (6 bases). Trimming shortened V by 8 bases and J by 6 bases, and 20 bases separated the two germline ends. CDR3 length: 14 amino acids. CDR1 is SQVTM, CDR2 ANQGSEA, per germline. CDR3 nucleotides: TGCAGCAGCCTAACGGGGGTATCGGGCAATGAGCAGTTCTTC. As protein: CSSLTGVSGNEQFF.

J is TRBJ2-1 and V is TRBV10-3; D is unresolved. Deletions cut 0 bases from V and 0 bases from J, with 3 bases between. Looked up from germline, CDR1 is ENHRY and CDR2 is SYGVKD. This CDR3 spans 14 amino acids. The CDR3 protein is CAISESTSYNEQFF. Here the CDR3 DNA reads TGTGCCATCAGTGAGTCGACCTCCTACAATGAGCAGTTCTTC.

Only a few counts were recorded for this clone. This chain joins TRBV6-1 and TRBJ1-1; 8 bases align to TRBD1. Germline CDR1 MNHNS, CDR2 SASEGT. This CDR3 spans 14 amino acids. Unmatched junction bases numbered 4, after V lost 3 bases and J lost 4 bases. CDR3 in DNA: TGTGCCAGCAGTGACGACAGGGGAAGCACTGAAGCTTTCTTT. Translating gives CASSDDRGSTEAFF.

The CDR3 nucleotides are TGTGCCAGCAGTCTAGCGGGGGGGCGTAGGACCCAGTACTTC. This gives the protein CASSLAGGRRTQYF. The chain joins TRBV27 to TRBJ2-5, with 12 bases that match TRBD2. Germline trimming cut 5 bases from V and 7 bases from J; bases unmatched to any gene: 5. Per the germline V gene, CDR1 is MNHEY and CDR2 is SMNVEV (reference sequence). CDR3 length: 14 residues.

The V call is TRBV9, the J call TRBJ2-2; D may correspond to TRBD1 or TRBD2 (5 bases each). The V and J ends lost 3 bases and 12 bases respectively, with 15 bases between them. The CDR3 is made up of 13 amino acids. CDR1 SGDLS and CDR2 YYNGEE come from the germline V gene. In DNA form, the CDR3 reads TGTGCCAGCAGCGCCCGAATGGGGGATAAGCTGTTTTTT. Translation: CASSARMGDKLFF. Full variable domain (outside the CDR3, taken from reference TRBV9 and TRBJ2-2): DSGVTQTPKHLITATGQRVTLRCSPRSGDLSVYWYQQSLDQGLQFLIQYYNGEERAKGNILERFSAQQFPDLHSELNLSSLELGDSALYFCASSARMGDKLFFGEGSRLTVL.

This clone was detected a few times. The V call is TRBV30, the J call TRBJ1-3; 10 bases map to TRBD1. Germline loops: CDR1 GTSNPN, CDR2 SVGIG (reference sequence). The CDR3 runs to 14 residues. The ends lost 0 bases at V and 7 bases at J; junction bases unmatched: 3. Here the CDR3 reads CAWSVTGGRNTIYF. The CDR3 nucleotides are TGTGCCTGGAGTGTGACAGGGGGCAGGAACACCATATATTTT.

The rearrangement uses TRBV30 and TRBJ2-5, with 11 bases matching TRBD2. The CDR3 contains 14 residues. V lost 0 bases and J lost 7; bases outside the gene matches: 4. In germline, CDR1 is GTSNPN, CDR2 SVGIG (reference sequence). CDR3 DNA sequence: TGTGCCTGGAGTGTACAACTAGCGGGAGCGACCCAGTACTTC. Residues: CAWSVQLAGATQYF.

This chain links TRBV6-6 with TRBJ1-4; D unclear. The CDR3 loop spans 15 amino acids. V gave up 6 bases and J gave up 8 bases, with 19 bases separating them. Germline assignment: CDR1 MNHNY and CDR2 SVGAGI (reference sequence). CDR3 DNA: TGTGCCAGCAGCCCGAAGCGACCCTCGGAGGAAAAACTGTTTTTT. Its protein product is CASSPKRPSEEKLFF.